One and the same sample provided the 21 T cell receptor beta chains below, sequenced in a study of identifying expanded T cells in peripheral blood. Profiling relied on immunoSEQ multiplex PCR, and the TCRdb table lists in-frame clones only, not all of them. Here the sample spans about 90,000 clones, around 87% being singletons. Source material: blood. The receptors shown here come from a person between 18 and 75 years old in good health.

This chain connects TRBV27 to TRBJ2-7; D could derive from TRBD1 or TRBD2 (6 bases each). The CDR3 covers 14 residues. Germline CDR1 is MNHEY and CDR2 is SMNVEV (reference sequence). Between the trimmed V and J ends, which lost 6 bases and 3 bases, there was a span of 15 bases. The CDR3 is CASSQLGGFYEQYF. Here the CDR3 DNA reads TGTGCCAGCAGCCAACTAGGGGGGTTCTACGAGCAGTACTTC.

The CDR3 bases are TGCGCCAGCAGACAGGACCGATCTCACGAGCAGTACTTC. Translating gives CASRQDRSHEQYF. The V gene is TRBV5-1, the J gene TRBJ2-7, with a weak D call TRBD1 (5 bases). Germline V gene lookup returns CDR1 SGHRS and CDR2 YFSETQ. V gave up 5 bases and J gave up 5 bases, with 14 bases separating them. The CDR3 contains 13 residues.

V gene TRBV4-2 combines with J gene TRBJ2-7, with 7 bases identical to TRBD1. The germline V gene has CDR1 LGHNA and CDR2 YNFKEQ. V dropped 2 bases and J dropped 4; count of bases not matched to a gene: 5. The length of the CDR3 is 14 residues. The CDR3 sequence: CASSQIGTAYEQYF. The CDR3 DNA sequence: TGTGCCAGCAGCCAAATAGGGACAGCGTACGAGCAGTACTTC.

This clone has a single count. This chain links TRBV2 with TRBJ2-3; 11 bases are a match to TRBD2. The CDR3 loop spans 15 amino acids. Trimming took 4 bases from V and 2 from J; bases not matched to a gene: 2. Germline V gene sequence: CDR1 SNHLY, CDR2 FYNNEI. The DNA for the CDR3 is TGTGCCAGCAGTGTTAGCGGGGGGGCCACAGATACGCAGTATTTT. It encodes CASSVSGGATDTQYF.

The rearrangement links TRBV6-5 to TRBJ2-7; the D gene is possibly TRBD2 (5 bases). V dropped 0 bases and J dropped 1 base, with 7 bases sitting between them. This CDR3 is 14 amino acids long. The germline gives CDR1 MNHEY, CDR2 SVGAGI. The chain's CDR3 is CASSYSSGSYEQYF. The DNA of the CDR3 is TGTGCCAGCAGTTACTCCTCGGGATCCTACGAGCAGTACTTC.

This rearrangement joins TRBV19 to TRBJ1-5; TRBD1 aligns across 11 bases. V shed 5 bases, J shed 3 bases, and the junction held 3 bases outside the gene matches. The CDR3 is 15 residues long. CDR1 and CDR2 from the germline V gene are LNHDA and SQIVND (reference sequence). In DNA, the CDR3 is TGTGCCAGTAGTCTTGGACAGGGGGCCAATCAGCCCCAGCATTTT. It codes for CASSLGQGANQPQHF. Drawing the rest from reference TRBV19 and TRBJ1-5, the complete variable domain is DGGITQSPKYLFRKEGQNVTLSCEQNLNHDAMYWYRQDPGQGLRLIYYSQIVNDFQKGDIAEGYSVSREKKESFPLTVTSAQKNPTAFYLCASSLGQGANQPQHFGDGTRLSIL.

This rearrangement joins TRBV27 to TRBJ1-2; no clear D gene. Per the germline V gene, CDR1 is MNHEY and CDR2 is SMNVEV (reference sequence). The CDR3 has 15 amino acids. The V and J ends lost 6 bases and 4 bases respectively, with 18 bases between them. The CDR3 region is CASSFNRALGYGYTF. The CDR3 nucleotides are TGTGCCAGCAGCTTTAACCGAGCTCTGGGCTATGGCTACACCTTC.

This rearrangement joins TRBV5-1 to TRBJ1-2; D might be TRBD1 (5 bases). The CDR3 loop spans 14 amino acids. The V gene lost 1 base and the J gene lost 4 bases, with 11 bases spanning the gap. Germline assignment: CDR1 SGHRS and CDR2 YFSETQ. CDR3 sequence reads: CASSLSAGLYGYTF. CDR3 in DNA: TGCGCCAGCAGCTTGTCGGCAGGGCTCTATGGCTACACCTTC. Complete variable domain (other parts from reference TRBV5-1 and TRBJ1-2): KAGVTQTPRYLIKTRGQQVTLSCSPISGHRSVSWYQQTPGQGLQFLFEYFSETQRNKGNFPGRFSGRQFSNSRSEMNVSTLELGDSALYLCASSLSAGLYGYTFGSGTRLTVV.

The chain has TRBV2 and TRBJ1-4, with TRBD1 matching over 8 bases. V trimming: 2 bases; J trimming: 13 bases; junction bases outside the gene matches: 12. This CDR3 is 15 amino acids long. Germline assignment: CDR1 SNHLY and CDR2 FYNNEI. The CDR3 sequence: CASSENLRGQGRLFF. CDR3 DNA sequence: TGTGCCAGCAGTGAAAATCTGCGTGGACAGGGCCGACTGTTTTTT.

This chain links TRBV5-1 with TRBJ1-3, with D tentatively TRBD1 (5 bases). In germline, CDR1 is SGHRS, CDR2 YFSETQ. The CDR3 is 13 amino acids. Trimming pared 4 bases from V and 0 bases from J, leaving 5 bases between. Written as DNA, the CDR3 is TGCGCCAGCAGCGGGGGCTCTGGAAACACCATATATTTT. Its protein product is CASSGGSGNTIYF.

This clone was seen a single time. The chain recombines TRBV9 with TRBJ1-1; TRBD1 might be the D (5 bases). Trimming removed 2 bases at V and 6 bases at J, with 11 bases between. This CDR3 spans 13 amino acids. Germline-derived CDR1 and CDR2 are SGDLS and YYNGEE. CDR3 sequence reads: CASSVAGGAEAFF. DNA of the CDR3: TGTGCCAGCAGCGTGGCCGGGGGAGCTGAAGCTTTCTTT.

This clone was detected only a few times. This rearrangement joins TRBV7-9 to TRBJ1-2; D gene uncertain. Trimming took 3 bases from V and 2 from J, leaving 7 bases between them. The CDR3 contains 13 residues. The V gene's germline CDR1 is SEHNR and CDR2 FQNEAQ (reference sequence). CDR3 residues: CASSFGQNYGYTF. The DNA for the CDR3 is TGTGCCAGCAGCTTCGGGCAGAACTATGGCTACACCTTC.

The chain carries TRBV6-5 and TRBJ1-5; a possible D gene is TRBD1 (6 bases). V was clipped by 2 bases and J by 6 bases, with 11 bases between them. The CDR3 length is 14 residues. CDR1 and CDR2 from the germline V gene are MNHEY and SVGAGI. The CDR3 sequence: CASSYAGAGQPQHF. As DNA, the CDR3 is TGTGCCAGCAGTTACGCGGGGGCAGGTCAGCCCCAGCATTTT.

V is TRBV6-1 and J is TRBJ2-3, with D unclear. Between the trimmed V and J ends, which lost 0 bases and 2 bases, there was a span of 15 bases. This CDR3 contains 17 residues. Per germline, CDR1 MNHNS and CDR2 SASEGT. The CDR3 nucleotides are TGTGCCAGCAGTGAAGCGCTAGGGCTGTGGGCCACAGATACGCAGTATTTT. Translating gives CASSEALGLWATDTQYF.

The CDR3 nucleotides read TGTGCCAGCCAGACAGAAGCCAAAAACATTCAGTACTTC. It specifies CASQTEAKNIQYF. V usage is TRBV7-9 and J usage is TRBJ2-4; maybe TRBD1 (5 bases). The CDR3 loop spans 13 amino acids. Trimming took off 8 bases at V and 0 bases at J, with 8 bases between the two ends. Germline values: CDR1 SEHNR, CDR2 FQNEAQ (reference sequence).

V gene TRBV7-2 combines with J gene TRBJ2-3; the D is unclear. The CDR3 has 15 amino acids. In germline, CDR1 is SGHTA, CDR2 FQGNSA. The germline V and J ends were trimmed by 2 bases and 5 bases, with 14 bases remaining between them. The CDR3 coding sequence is TGTGCCAGCAGCTTATCGAAGGGAATGGAAGATACGCAGTATTTT. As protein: CASSLSKGMEDTQYF.

Here the CDR3 DNA reads TGTGCCAGCAGTTTATTGGGGTTCTCCTACGAGCAGTACTTC. Its translation: CASSLLGFSYEQYF. The rearrangement joins TRBV27 to TRBJ2-7; D not resolved. Germline V gene lookup returns CDR1 MNHEY and CDR2 SMNVEV (reference sequence). The length of the CDR3 is 14 residues. V was trimmed by 1 base and J by 0 bases, leaving 7 bases between them.

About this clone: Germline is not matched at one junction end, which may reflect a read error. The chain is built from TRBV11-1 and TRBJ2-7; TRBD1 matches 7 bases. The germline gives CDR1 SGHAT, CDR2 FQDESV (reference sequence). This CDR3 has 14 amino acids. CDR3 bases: TGTGCCAGCAGCTCCTTAGTGCTTCCGGGACAGCCACTCTTC. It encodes CASSSLVLPGQPLF.

The chain's CDR3 is CASRGTGEVEETQYF. In DNA, the CDR3 is TGTGCCAGCAGGGGAACAGGGGAGGTAGAAGAGACCCAGTACTTC. The J gene is TRBJ2-5, the V gene TRBV6-5; perhaps TRBD1 as D (7 bases). Between the trimmed V and J ends, which lost 6 bases and 3 bases, there was a span of 17 bases. This CDR3 contains 15 residues. In germline, CDR1 is MNHEY, CDR2 SVGAGI.

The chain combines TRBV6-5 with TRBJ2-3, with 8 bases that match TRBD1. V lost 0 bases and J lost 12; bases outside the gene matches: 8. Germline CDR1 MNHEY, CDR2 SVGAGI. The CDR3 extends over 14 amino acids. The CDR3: CASSYSGGQVYQYF. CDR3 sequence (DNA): TGTGCCAGCAGTTACTCGGGGGGACAGGTCTATCAGTATTTT.

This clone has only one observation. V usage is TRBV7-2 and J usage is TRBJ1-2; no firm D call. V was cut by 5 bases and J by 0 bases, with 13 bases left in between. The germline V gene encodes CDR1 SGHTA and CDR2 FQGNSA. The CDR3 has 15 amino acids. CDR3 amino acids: CASSPRRTPNYGYTF. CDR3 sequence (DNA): TGTGCCAGCAGCCCCCGGAGGACTCCTAACTATGGCTACACCTTC. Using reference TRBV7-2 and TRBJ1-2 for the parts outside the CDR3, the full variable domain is GAGVSQSPSNKVTEKGKDVELRCDPISGHTALYWYRQSLGQGLEFLIYFQGNSAPDKSGLPSDRFSAERTGGSVSTLTIQRTQQEDSAVYLCASSPRRTPNYGYTFGSGTRLTVV.